This TCR beta chain is drawn from a study of cytomegalovirus exposure and HLA in healthy donors. The study's findings and limits: For most TCR sequences rarity was the rule, although some public TCRs occurred in many donors.

Germline CDR1 and CDR2: MGHRA and YSYEKL. V lost 0 bases and J 4 bases, leaving 10 bases between the germline ends. The CDR3 has 15 amino acids. 13 Jbeta primers and 60 Vbeta primers were used for the PCR. Clones were read by immunoSEQ multiplex PCR, and TCRdb kept only the in-frame ones, dropping some. This table has 160,000 or so clones, around four fifths appearing once. Worth noting for this clone: Its antigen remains unidentified.

The chain uses TRBV4-1 and TRBJ1-3; D is undetermined. The sample comprised PBMCs. The source is a man aged 50 to 60 in good health and CMV-seropositive. The CDR3 DNA is TGCGCCAGCAGCCAAGATGTCCAGTTCGGAAACACCATATATTTT. Translated, it gives CASSQDVQFGNTIYF.